These 19 T cell receptor beta chains originate from one sample sequenced in a study of cytomegalovirus exposure and HLA in healthy donors. It was with 60 Vbeta and 13 Jbeta primers that the PCR ran. The protocol was immunoSEQ multiplex PCR, while the TCRdb copy is restricted to in-frame clones and leaves out a portion. The table lists about 140,000 clones, over 50% of them singletons. Sequencing was carried out using PBMCs. The receptor set was obtained from a human donor in good health.

The rearrangement links TRBV27 to TRBJ1-1; maybe TRBD1 (5 bases). The length of the CDR3 is 15 residues. CDR1 is MNHEY and CDR2 is SMNVEV in the germline V gene (reference sequence). The V end was cut by 3 bases, the J end by 4 bases, with 15 bases between. CDR3 protein: CASSFFRGGFTEAFF. DNA of the CDR3: TGTGCCAGCAGTTTCTTTCGGGGGGGATTCACTGAAGCTTTCTTT.

V usage is TRBV6-1 and J usage is TRBJ1-4; D unresolved. The germline V gene has CDR1 MNHNS and CDR2 SASEGT. The V end was cut by 7 bases, the J end by 1 base, with 10 bases between. The CDR3 consists of 14 residues. CDR3 in amino acids: CASTRVVTNEKLFF. CDR3 DNA: TGTGCCAGCACTAGAGTGGTAACTAATGAAAAACTGTTTTTT.

V and J are TRBV19 and TRBJ2-3; D remains unclear. The V end was cut by 3 bases, the J end by 5 bases, with 6 bases between. The length of the CDR3 is 12 residues. The germline gives CDR1 LNHDA, CDR2 SQIVND (reference sequence). In DNA, the CDR3 is TGTGCCAGTAGTATCTACAGAGATACGCAGTATTTT. As protein: CASSIYRDTQYF.

This rearrangement joins TRBV7-9 to TRBJ2-2; maybe TRBD2 (5 bases). Trimming stripped 2 bases from V and 0 bases from J, with 13 bases between. The CDR3 has 17 residues. The germline V gene encodes CDR1 SEHNR and CDR2 FQNEAQ (reference sequence). This CDR3 is CASSLPRADPNTGELFF. In DNA form, the CDR3 reads TGTGCCAGCAGCTTACCGCGGGCAGACCCGAACACCGGGGAGCTGTTTTTT.

The gene calls are TRBV2 and TRBJ2-7; D might be TRBD2 (5 bases). The CDR3 extends over 13 amino acids. V was cut by 3 bases and J by 6 bases, with 12 bases left in between. Germline CDR1 is SNHLY and CDR2 is FYNNEI. CDR3 bases: TGTGCCAGCAGTGACCCGGGAATCACCGAGCAGTACTTC. Amino acids: CASSDPGITEQYF.

The chain is built from TRBV19 and TRBJ1-4; tentative D call: TRBD1 (6 bases). This CDR3 has 15 amino acids. Trimming stripped 5 bases from V and 0 bases from J, with 10 bases between. In germline, CDR1 is LNHDA, CDR2 SQIVND (reference sequence). The CDR3 sequence is CASSLGQSTNEKLFF. In DNA form, the CDR3 reads TGTGCCAGTAGTTTAGGACAGTCAACTAATGAAAAACTGTTTTTT.

There are a few counts of this clone. CDR3 sequence: CASSGGDRLKSYEQYF. The CDR3 region has the DNA TGTGCCAGCAGTGGGGGGGACAGGCTGAAAAGCTACGAGCAGTACTTC. The genes are TRBV6-1 and TRBJ2-7, with 8 bases that match TRBD1. Per the germline V gene, CDR1 is MNHNS and CDR2 is SASEGT. The CDR3 runs to 16 residues. V shed 4 bases and J 3 bases; nucleotides not matched to a gene: 11.

V and J are TRBV7-2 and TRBJ2-5, with D possibly matching TRBD1 (6 bases). Germline CDR1 is SGHTA and CDR2 is FQGNSA. Trimming left V 6 bases short and J 2 bases short, with 13 bases between. This CDR3 contains 14 residues. CDR3 protein: CASRSGTRQETQYF. CDR3 DNA: TGTGCCAGCAGGTCCGGGACAAGACAAGAGACCCAGTACTTC.

To note about this clone: One end of the junction varies from germline; a read error may be responsible. V and J are TRBV7-2 and TRBJ1-2, with 9 bases identical to TRBD1. CDR3 length: 13 amino acids. Germline loops: CDR1 SGHTA, CDR2 FQGNSA. In DNA form, the CDR3 reads TGTGCCAGCAGCCAGCAAACCGGACAGGGGTGGTCCTTC. This translates into CASSQQTGQGWSF. Filled out from reference TRBV7-2 and TRBJ1-2, the complete variable domain reads GAGVSQSPSNKVTEKGKDVELRCDPISGHTALYWYRQSLGQGLEFLIYFQGNSAPDKSGLPSDRFSAERTGGSVSTLTIQRTQQEDSAVYLCASSQQTGQGWSFGSGTRLTVV.

This clone came up a few times. This chain connects TRBV5-6 to TRBJ2-7, with 9 bases lining up with TRBD1. The CDR3 length is 15 residues. Germline trimming cut 3 bases from V and 4 bases from J; bases unmatched to any gene: 8. Germline loops: CDR1 SGHDT, CDR2 YYEEEE. The CDR3 reads CASSSSGTGQYEQYF. CDR3 sequence (DNA): TGTGCCAGCAGCTCGTCCGGGACAGGGCAATACGAGCAGTACTTC.

This clone came up a few times. Here the CDR3 reads CASSQDSGVGQPQHF. CDR3 nucleotides: TGCGCCAGCAGCCAAGATTCAGGGGTCGGTCAGCCCCAGCATTTT. The V and J genes are TRBV4-1 and TRBJ1-5; tentative D call: TRBD1 (6 bases). The CDR3 runs 15 residues. Germline CDR1 reads MGHRA; CDR2 reads YSYEKL. V lost 0 bases and J 6 bases, leaving 12 bases between the germline ends.

The chain employs TRBV18 and TRBJ1-2; TRBD1 might be the D (6 bases). Germline assignment: CDR1 KGHSH and CDR2 LQKENI. The CDR3 sequence is 16 residues long. The V end lost 1 base, the J end lost 3 bases, and 15 bases lay between the germline ends. This CDR3 reads CASSPRQQGNDYGYTF. The CDR3 DNA reads TGTGCCAGCTCACCACGTCAACAGGGAAATGACTATGGCTACACCTTC.

The V gene is TRBV11-2, the J gene TRBJ1-2; 9 nucleotides align to TRBD1. With 4 bases clipped from V and 6 bases from J, the junction kept 12 bases outside the gene matches. Germline CDR1 and CDR2: SGHAT and FQNNGV. The CDR3 has 16 amino acids. CDR3 protein: CASSSNILTGGHGYTF. As DNA, the CDR3 is TGTGCCAGCAGCTCTAACATCTTGACAGGGGGGCATGGCTACACCTTC.

The gene calls are TRBV7-2 and TRBJ2-3; unclear D gene. Germline V gives CDR1 SGHTA, CDR2 FQGNSA. V shed 2 bases and J shed 2 bases, with 8 bases lying between them. The CDR3 extends over 14 amino acids. The DNA for the CDR3 is TGTGCCAGCAGCTTAAACAGAAACACAGATACGCAGTATTTT. Translation gives CASSLNRNTDTQYF. Together with reference TRBV7-2 and TRBJ2-3, the CDR3 gives the full variable domain: GAGVSQSPSNKVTEKGKDVELRCDPISGHTALYWYRQSLGQGLEFLIYFQGNSAPDKSGLPSDRFSAERTGGSVSTLTIQRTQQEDSAVYLCASSLNRNTDTQYFGPGTRLTVL.

V and J are TRBV19 and TRBJ1-5; TRBD1 aligns across 10 bases. The trim removed 5 bases at V and 4 bases at J, leaving 8 bases unmatched. The CDR3 has 16 amino acids. Germline CDR1 LNHDA, CDR2 SQIVND (reference sequence). Written as DNA, the CDR3 is TGTGCCAGTAGTCTCCGAGACAGGGGGCGAAATCAGCCCCAGCATTTT. It is translated as CASSLRDRGRNQPQHF. Full variable domain (missing parts from reference TRBV19 and TRBJ1-5): DGGITQSPKYLFRKEGQNVTLSCEQNLNHDAMYWYRQDPGQGLRLIYYSQIVNDFQKGDIAEGYSVSREKKESFPLTVTSAQKNPTAFYLCASSLRDRGRNQPQHFGDGTRLSIL.

The chain links TRBV9 to TRBJ2-7, with D hard to call. V lost 0 bases to trimming and J lost 3 bases, with 13 bases between them. The CDR3 has 15 amino acids. The germline V gene encodes CDR1 SGDLS and CDR2 YYNGEE. CDR3 amino acids: CASSVDSMGVYEQYF. CDR3 in DNA: TGTGCCAGCAGCGTAGATTCCATGGGCGTCTACGAGCAGTACTTC.

Here the CDR3 reads CSVEDRGRGTEAFF. CDR3 nucleotide sequence: TGCAGCGTTGAAGATCGAGGCAGGGGAACTGAAGCTTTCTTT. The V gene is TRBV29-1, the J gene TRBJ1-1, with D perhaps matching TRBD1 (6 bases). This CDR3 region has 14 residues. The germline gives CDR1 SQVTM, CDR2 ANQGSEA. With 0 bases removed from V and 5 bases from J, the gap between germline ends came to 13 bases.

This clone was counted between two and nine times. The chain has TRBV9 and TRBJ2-7, with D perhaps TRBD2 (6 bases). V was trimmed by 4 bases and J by 7 bases, leaving 24 bases between them. Per germline, CDR1 SGDLS and CDR2 YYNGEE. The CDR3 loop spans 16 amino acids. CDR3 sequence: CASSPSPFAGRGEQYF. The DNA of the CDR3 is TGTGCCAGCAGCCCATCCCCCTTTGCTGGCCGGGGGGAGCAGTACTTC.

The chain couples TRBV7-9 to TRBJ2-7; 12 bases align to TRBD2. The germline V gene has CDR1 SEHNR and CDR2 FQNEAQ (reference sequence). The ends lost 5 bases at V and 0 bases at J; junction bases unmatched: 2. The length of the CDR3 is 15 residues. CDR3 nucleotide sequence: TGTGCCAGCAGCACGACTAGCGGGAGCTCCTACGAGCAGTACTTC. It is translated as CASSTTSGSSYEQYF.